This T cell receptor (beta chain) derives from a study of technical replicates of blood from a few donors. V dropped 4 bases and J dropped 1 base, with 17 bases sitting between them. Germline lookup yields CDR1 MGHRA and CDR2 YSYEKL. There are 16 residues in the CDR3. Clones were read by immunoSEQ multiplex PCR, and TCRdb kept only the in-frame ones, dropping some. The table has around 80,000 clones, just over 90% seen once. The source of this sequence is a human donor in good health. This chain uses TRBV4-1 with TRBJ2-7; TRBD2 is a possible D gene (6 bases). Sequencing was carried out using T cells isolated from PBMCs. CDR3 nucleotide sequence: TGCGCCAGCAGCCCGGCCGGCGGGACGGCTTCCTACGAGCAGTACTTC. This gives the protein CASSPAGGTASYEQYF.